The rows below give T cell receptor beta chains drawn from one sample of a study of blood T cell repertoires in COVID-19. Sequenced by immunoSEQ multiplex PCR; TCRdb stores in-frame clones only, minus some. The table records about 150,000 clones, over 60% of them present only once. Sequences were obtained from peripheral blood. The receptors here all came from a man older than 75 with acute or convalescent COVID-19. Both conserved end residues are part of each CDR3. The D gene is left open where the match is weak. The size entry is marked missing in some rows and otherwise reads once, few, many or a size class.

J gene: TRBJ1-2; clone size: NA; V gene: TRBV11-3; D gene: TRBD1; CDR3 DNA: TGTGCCAGCAGCCCCCGGACAGGCCCTAGGGGCTACACCTTC; CDR3 protein: CASSPRTGPRGYTF
J gene: TRBJ2-1; clone size: NA; V gene: TRBV7-6; D gene: NA; CDR3 DNA: TGTGCCAGCAGCTTAGGCCAGCCAGGGAACAATGAGCAGTTCTTC; CDR3 protein: CASSLGQPGNNEQFF
J gene: TRBJ2-7; clone size: NA; V gene: TRBV7-9; D gene: NA; CDR3 DNA: TGTGCCAGCAGCCCCCCCGCCCTAGAGGAGCAGTACTTC; CDR3 protein: CASSPPALEEQYF
J gene: TRBJ1-3; clone size: NA; V gene: TRBV5-1; D gene: TRBD1; CDR3 DNA: TGCGCCAGCAGCTCCGGACAGGGGGCAAGTAACACCATATATTTT; CDR3 protein: CASSSGQGASNTIYF
J gene: TRBJ2-2; clone size: NA; V gene: TRBV10-3; D gene: TRBD2; CDR3 DNA: TGTGCCATCACCAAGACTAGCGGGGGGGCCGGCGGGGAGCTGTTTTTT; CDR3 protein: CAITKTSGGAGGELFF
J gene: TRBJ2-2; clone size: NA; V gene: TRBV11-1; D gene: TRBD1; CDR3 DNA: TGTGCCAGCAGCCGGGACAGGGATTGGACCGGGGAGCTGTTTTTT; CDR3 protein: CASSRDRDWTGELFF
J gene: TRBJ2-6; clone size: few; V gene: TRBV7-3; D gene: NA; CDR3 DNA: TGTGCCAGCAGCTTAACACGCGACAGACAGTCTGGGGCCAACGTCCTGACTTTC; CDR3 protein: CASSLTRDRQSGANVLTF
J gene: TRBJ2-7; clone size: few; V gene: TRBV11-3; D gene: NA; CDR3 DNA: TGTGCCAGCAGCTTGGTCGGGGCCTACGAGCAGTACTTC; CDR3 protein: CASSLVGAYEQYF
J gene: TRBJ1-1; clone size: NA; V gene: TRBV7-2; D gene: NA; CDR3 DNA: TGTGCCAGCAGCTTAGAAGGCACAGGGTCTAACACTGAAGCTTTCTTT; CDR3 protein: CASSLEGTGSNTEAFF
J gene: TRBJ1-3; clone size: NA; V gene: TRBV2; D gene: TRBD1; CDR3 DNA: TGTGCCAGCAGGGACAGGGGAGTTGTAAACACCATATATTTT; CDR3 protein: CASRDRGVVNTIYF
J gene: TRBJ2-2; clone size: NA; V gene: TRBV12-5; D gene: TRBD1; CDR3 DNA: TGTGCTAGTGGTTTGGTATCTGGACAGGGGAGCGGGGAGCTGTTTTTT; CDR3 protein: CASGLVSGQGSGELFF
J gene: TRBJ2-5; clone size: NA; V gene: TRBV5-1; D gene: NA; CDR3 DNA: TGCGCCAGCAGGGACACCCCAGGGGTTTTCGGAGAGACCCAGTACTTC; CDR3 protein: CASRDTPGVFGETQYF
J gene: TRBJ2-5; clone size: once; V gene: TRBV19; D gene: NA; CDR3 DNA: TGTGCCAGTAGTATGGGCTATATGGCCCAGTACTTC; CDR3 protein: CASSMGYMAQYF
J gene: TRBJ2-1; clone size: few; V gene: TRBV19; D gene: TRBD2; CDR3 DNA: TGTGCCAGTAGAACGGGAGCAGCGGGGACGGGCAATGAGCAGTTCTTC; CDR3 protein: CASRTGAAGTGNEQFF
J gene: TRBJ1-1; clone size: few; V gene: TRBV19; D gene: NA; CDR3 DNA: TGTGCCAGTAGCCCTGAGGGCAGGCTATATGGTGACACTGAAGCTTTCTTT; CDR3 protein: CASSPEGRLYGDTEAFF
J gene: TRBJ1-6; clone size: NA; V gene: TRBV6-5; D gene: NA; CDR3 DNA: TGTGCCAGCAGTTCCCAAACCCAGGGGAGTTCACCCCTCCACTTT; CDR3 protein: CASSSQTQGSSPLHF
J gene: TRBJ2-3; clone size: NA; V gene: TRBV4-1; D gene: NA; CDR3 DNA: TGCGCCAGCAGCCAAGGAACCGGTCCTAGCACAGATACGCAGTATTTT; CDR3 protein: CASSQGTGPSTDTQYF
J gene: TRBJ2-3; clone size: NA; V gene: TRBV7-9; D gene: TRBD1; CDR3 DNA: TGTGCCAGCAGCCGGAGAACCGGGACAGGGGTCTCCGTCACAGATACGCAGTATTTT; CDR3 protein: CASSRRTGTGVSVTDTQYF
J gene: TRBJ1-3; clone size: few; V gene: TRBV6-5; D gene: NA; CDR3 DNA: TGTGCCAGCAGTAACCCGGACAAGGGAAACACCATATATTTT; CDR3 protein: CASSNPDKGNTIYF
J gene: TRBJ2-7; clone size: NA; V gene: TRBV6-5; D gene: NA; CDR3 DNA: TGTGCCAGCAGTTACTCGAGGGCGGGCTCCTACGAGCAGTACTTC; CDR3 protein: CASSYSRAGSYEQYF
J gene: TRBJ1-3; clone size: NA; V gene: TRBV7-8; D gene: NA; CDR3 DNA: TGTGCCAGCACCGATCGGGGCTCTGGAAACACCATATATTTT; CDR3 protein: CASTDRGSGNTIYF
J gene: TRBJ2-5; clone size: NA; V gene: TRBV11-2; D gene: NA; CDR3 DNA: TGTGCCAGCAGTTTGACGCGGGAGACCCAGTACTTC; CDR3 protein: CASSLTRETQYF
J gene: TRBJ2-6; clone size: once; V gene: TRBV24-1; D gene: NA; CDR3 DNA: TGTGCCAACCACGACATTCTCTCTGGGGCCAACGTCCTGACTTTC; CDR3 protein: CANHDILSGANVLTF
J gene: TRBJ2-7; clone size: NA; V gene: TRBV7-6; D gene: TRBD2; CDR3 DNA: TGTGCCAGCAGTTGGGTAGCGGGGGATGAGCAGTACTTC; CDR3 protein: CASSWVAGDEQYF
J gene: TRBJ1-2; clone size: few; V gene: TRBV29-1; D gene: NA; CDR3 DNA: TGCAGCGTATCCGGGATTTCCGACTATGGCTACACCTTC; CDR3 protein: CSVSGISDYGYTF
J gene: TRBJ1-4; clone size: few; V gene: TRBV9; D gene: NA; CDR3 DNA: TGTGCCAGCAGCCCCACAGTGACTAATGAAAAACTGTTTTTT; CDR3 protein: CASSPTVTNEKLFF
J gene: TRBJ1-5; clone size: once; V gene: TRBV19; D gene: NA; CDR3 DNA: TGTGCCAGTACCCGGGGCAATCAGCCCCAGCATTTT; CDR3 protein: CASTRGNQPQHF
J gene: TRBJ2-5; clone size: NA; V gene: TRBV6-5; D gene: TRBD1; CDR3 DNA: TGTGCCAGCAGACCCAGGACAGGATCCCAAGAGACCCAGTACTTC; CDR3 protein: CASRPRTGSQETQYF
J gene: TRBJ1-2; clone size: few; V gene: TRBV19; D gene: TRBD1; CDR3 DNA: TGTGCCAGTAGTGTCCCCGGGACAGGGGCTGGCTACACCTTC; CDR3 protein: CASSVPGTGAGYTF
J gene: TRBJ1-2; clone size: NA; V gene: TRBV5-4; D gene: NA; CDR3 DNA: TGTGCCAGCGGGGCGGGGCTCGGCTACACCTTC; CDR3 protein: CASGAGLGYTF
J gene: TRBJ1-2; clone size: few; V gene: TRBV5-1; D gene: NA; CDR3 DNA: TGCGCCAGCAGCCCAGACAGACGGCTCTATGGCTACACCTTC; CDR3 protein: CASSPDRRLYGYTF
J gene: TRBJ1-1; clone size: NA; V gene: TRBV5-8; D gene: NA; CDR3 DNA: TGTGCCAGCAGCCGGCGACAGTCTAATGAAGCTTTCTTT; CDR3 protein: CASSRRQSNEAFF
J gene: TRBJ1-6; clone size: few; V gene: TRBV11-3; D gene: TRBD1; CDR3 DNA: TGTGCCAGCAGCTTGTCGACAGGGAGAGATAATTCACCCCTCCACTTT; CDR3 protein: CASSLSTGRDNSPLHF
J gene: TRBJ1-5; clone size: NA; V gene: TRBV7-2; D gene: TRBD1; CDR3 DNA: TGTGCCAGCAGCTTAATGGGACAGATTAATCAGCCCCAGCATTTT; CDR3 protein: CASSLMGQINQPQHF
J gene: TRBJ1-1; clone size: NA; V gene: TRBV7-3; D gene: NA; CDR3 DNA: TGTGCCAGCAGCTTATTCGGGGGGACGGCGAACACTGAAGCTTTCTTT; CDR3 protein: CASSLFGGTANTEAFF
J gene: TRBJ1-4; clone size: NA; V gene: TRBV18; D gene: TRBD1; CDR3 DNA: TGTGCCAGCTCAGTGACAGGGGATGAAAAACTGTTTTTT; CDR3 protein: CASSVTGDEKLFF
J gene: TRBJ2-3; clone size: NA; V gene: TRBV20-1; D gene: NA; CDR3 DNA: TGCAGTGCTAGACCAACAGATACGCAGTATTTT; CDR3 protein: CSARPTDTQYF
J gene: TRBJ1-2; clone size: NA; V gene: TRBV7-9; D gene: TRBD1; CDR3 DNA: TGTGCCAGCAGCTTACCGACAGGGGGGGATGGCTACACCTTC; CDR3 protein: CASSLPTGGDGYTF
J gene: TRBJ2-5; clone size: NA; V gene: TRBV6-1; D gene: TRBD1; CDR3 DNA: TGTGCCACCTATTCCGGGACAGAAGAGACCCAGTACTTC; CDR3 protein: CATYSGTEETQYF
J gene: TRBJ2-5; clone size: once; V gene: TRBV5-8; D gene: NA; CDR3 DNA: TGTGCCAGCAGCTTGCTGGAGACCCAGTACTTC; CDR3 protein: CASSLLETQYF
J gene: TRBJ1-1; clone size: NA; V gene: TRBV27; D gene: TRBD1; CDR3 DNA: TGTGCCAGCAGACAGGGGCTAGGGTGGACTGAAGCTTTCTTT; CDR3 protein: CASRQGLGWTEAFF
J gene: TRBJ2-5; clone size: NA; V gene: TRBV30; D gene: NA; CDR3 DNA: TGTGCCTGGGACAAAGTGGAGACCCAGTACTTC; CDR3 protein: CAWDKVETQYF
J gene: TRBJ1-1; clone size: NA; V gene: TRBV10-3; D gene: TRBD1; CDR3 DNA: TGTGCCATAGGATCGGACAGGGACACTGAAGCTTTCTTT; CDR3 protein: CAIGSDRDTEAFF
J gene: TRBJ1-4; clone size: NA; V gene: TRBV5-1; D gene: NA; CDR3 DNA: TGCGCCAGCAGCAGAATTGAGACAGGAAGAAATGAAAAACTGTTTTTT; CDR3 protein: CASSRIETGRNEKLFF
J gene: TRBJ2-2; clone size: NA; V gene: TRBV11-3; D gene: NA; CDR3 DNA: TGTGCCAGCAGCAGGGGAAGTGGGGATGCCGGGGAGCTGTTTTTT; CDR3 protein: CASSRGSGDAGELFF
J gene: TRBJ2-6; clone size: NA; V gene: TRBV2; D gene: NA; CDR3 DNA: TGTGCCAGCAGTGAAGGACATATCTCTGGGGCCAACGTCCTGACTTTC; CDR3 protein: CASSEGHISGANVLTF
J gene: TRBJ1-2; clone size: NA; V gene: TRBV30; D gene: NA; CDR3 DNA: TGTGCCTGGAACAATAACTATGGCTACACCTTC; CDR3 protein: CAWNNNYGYTF
J gene: TRBJ2-7; clone size: NA; V gene: TRBV6-6; D gene: NA; CDR3 DNA: TGTGCCAGCAGTTCCCAGGGCTACGAGCAGTACTTC; CDR3 protein: CASSSQGYEQYF
J gene: TRBJ1-5; clone size: NA; V gene: TRBV6-2/TRBV6-3; D gene: NA; CDR3 DNA: TGTGCCAGCAGCCGGGACTACAATCAGCCCCAGCATTTT; CDR3 protein: CASSRDYNQPQHF
J gene: TRBJ1-2; clone size: NA; V gene: TRBV19; D gene: TRBD1; CDR3 DNA: TGTGCCAGTAGTACGACAGGGTTAGGCTACACCTTC; CDR3 protein: CASSTTGLGYTF
J gene: TRBJ2-1; clone size: NA; V gene: TRBV9; D gene: NA; CDR3 DNA: TGTGCCAGCAGCCCTGGGACTGCTACCTACAATGAGCAGTTCTTC; CDR3 protein: CASSPGTATYNEQFF
J gene: TRBJ2-1; clone size: NA; V gene: TRBV14; D gene: NA; CDR3 DNA: TGTGCCAGCAGCCGACAAGGGGGAGCCTACAATGAGCAGTTCTTC; CDR3 protein: CASSRQGGAYNEQFF
J gene: TRBJ2-2; clone size: NA; V gene: TRBV27; D gene: NA; CDR3 DNA: TGTGCCAGCAGCTCTCTCCAAGGGGGCACCGGGGAGCTGTTTTTT; CDR3 protein: CASSSLQGGTGELFF
J gene: TRBJ1-2; clone size: NA; V gene: TRBV12-3/TRBV12-4; D gene: TRBD1; CDR3 DNA: TGTGCCAGCAGTAACCAGGACAGGCATGGCTACACCTTC; CDR3 protein: CASSNQDRHGYTF
J gene: TRBJ2-5; clone size: once; V gene: TRBV5-1; D gene: TRBD1; CDR3 DNA: TGCGCCAGCAGCTTGGCCTCCGGGACAGGGGGTCGGGAGACCCAGTACTTC; CDR3 protein: CASSLASGTGGRETQYF
J gene: TRBJ2-3; clone size: NA; V gene: TRBV10-3; D gene: TRBD2; CDR3 DNA: TGTGCCATCAGTGAGTGGCTAGCGGCTAGCACAGATACGCAGTATTTT; CDR3 protein: CAISEWLAASTDTQYF
J gene: TRBJ1-5; clone size: NA; V gene: TRBV19; D gene: NA; CDR3 DNA: TGTGCCAGTAGTATCCACGGAGGGCCCGCCGCCAATCAGCCCCAGCATTTT; CDR3 protein: CASSIHGGPAANQPQHF
J gene: TRBJ2-7; clone size: NA; V gene: TRBV7-2; D gene: TRBD1; CDR3 DNA: TGTGCCAGCAGCTCAACCGGGACAGGGGGCGCGGAGCAGTACTTC; CDR3 protein: CASSSTGTGGAEQYF
J gene: TRBJ1-1; clone size: NA; V gene: TRBV3-1/TRBV3-2; D gene: NA; CDR3 DNA: TGTGCCAGCAGGAGGGACATCATCTATTTCTTT; CDR3 protein: CASRRDIIYFF